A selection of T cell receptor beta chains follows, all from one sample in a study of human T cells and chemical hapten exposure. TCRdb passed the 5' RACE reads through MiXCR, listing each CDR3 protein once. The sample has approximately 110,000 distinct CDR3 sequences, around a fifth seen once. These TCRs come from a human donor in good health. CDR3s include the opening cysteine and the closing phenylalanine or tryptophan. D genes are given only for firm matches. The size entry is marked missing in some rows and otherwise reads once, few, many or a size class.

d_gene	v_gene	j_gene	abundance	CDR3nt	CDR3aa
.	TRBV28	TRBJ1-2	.	TGTGCCAGCGGATATAACAGATTGGTTCGTCGGGGCTACACCTTC	CASGYNRLVRRGYTF
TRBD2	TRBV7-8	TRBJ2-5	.	TGTGCCAGCAGCTTAGCGGGACTAGCGGCCCAAGAGACCCAGTACTTC	CASSLAGLAAQETQYF
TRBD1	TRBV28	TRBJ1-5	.	TGTGCCAGCAGCCCTGGACAGGTGCATCAGCCCCAGCATTTT	CASSPGQVHQPQHF
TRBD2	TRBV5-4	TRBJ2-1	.	TGTGCCAGCAGTAAGCGGGAGAATAATGAGCAGTTCTTC	CASSKRENNEQFF
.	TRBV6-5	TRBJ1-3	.	TGTGCCAGCAGTTACTCGCCAGGGAGTATAGGTGGAAACACCATATATTTT	CASSYSPGSIGGNTIYF
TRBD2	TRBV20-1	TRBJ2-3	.	TGCAGTGCTGGACTAGCGGTAACAGATACGCAGTATTTT	CSAGLAVTDTQYF
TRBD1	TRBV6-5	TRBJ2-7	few	TGTGCCAGCAGTCCTACCCCGGGACAGTTCTACGAGCAGTACTTC	CASSPTPGQFYEQYF
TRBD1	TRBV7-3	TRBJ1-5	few	TGTGCCAGCAGCCACCAACAGGGGGGTCAGCCCCAGCATTTT	CASSHQQGGQPQHF
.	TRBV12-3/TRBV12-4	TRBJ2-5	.	TGTGCCAGCAGTTTCCAGTCTCAAGAGACCCAGTACTTC	CASSFQSQETQYF
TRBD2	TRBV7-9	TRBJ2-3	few	TGTGCCAGCAGCTTACTGGAGCTAGCGGGAGCAGATACGCAGTATTTT	CASSLLELAGADTQYF
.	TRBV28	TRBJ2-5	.	TGTGCCAGCACGCGGTGGGACGCAGCTAAAGAGACCCAGTACTTC	CASTRWDAAKETQYF
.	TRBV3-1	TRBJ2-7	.	TGTGCCAGCAGCCCACAAGGCCGGCGAGATATGTACGAGCAGTACTTC	CASSPQGRRDMYEQYF
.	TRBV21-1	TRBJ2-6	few	TGTGCCAGCAGCAAATGGGGGGGGAGCAGGGCTGGGGCCAACGTCCTGACTTTC	CASSKWGGSRAGANVLTF
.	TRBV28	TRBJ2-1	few	TGTGCCACCCTGAAGAGGGTATTATGGTACAATGAGCAGTTCTTC	CATLKRVLWYNEQFF
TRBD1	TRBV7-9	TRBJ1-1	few	TGTGCCAGCAGCTACACAGGGGAGACTGAAGCTTTCTTT	CASSYTGETEAFF
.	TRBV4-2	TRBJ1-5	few	TGTGCCAGCAGCCAGGCCTTCCAACCTAATCAGCCCCAGCATTTT	CASSQAFQPNQPQHF
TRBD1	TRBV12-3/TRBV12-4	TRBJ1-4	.	TGTGCCAGCAGTTTAACCAGGGGGCGGCCTAATGAAAAACTGTTTTTT	CASSLTRGRPNEKLFF
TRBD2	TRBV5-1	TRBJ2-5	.	TGCGCCAGCAGCTTGGGCGGGAGCCTTAAAGAGACCCAGTACTTC	CASSLGGSLKETQYF
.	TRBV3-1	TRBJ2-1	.	TGTGCCAGCAGCCGGGGATCAGGGGCCTACAATGAGCAGTTCTTC	CASSRGSGAYNEQFF
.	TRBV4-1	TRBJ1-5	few	TGCGCCAGCAGCCAAAAGGAAGTGGGTCAGCCCCAGCATTTT	CASSQKEVGQPQHF
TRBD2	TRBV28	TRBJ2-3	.	TGTGCCAGCAGATTACTAGCGGGACTAAGCACAGATACGCAGTATTTT	CASRLLAGLSTDTQYF
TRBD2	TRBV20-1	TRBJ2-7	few	TGCAGTGCTAGGGCCCCAGCGGGAGGGCCCGAGCAGTACTTC	CSARAPAGGPEQYF
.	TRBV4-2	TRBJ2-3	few	TGTGCCAGCAGCCAAGAGTGGGGGTTAGGAGATACGCAGTATTTT	CASSQEWGLGDTQYF
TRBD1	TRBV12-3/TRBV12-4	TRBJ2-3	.	TGTGCCAGCAGTGGGAGACAGGGGGCCGGAGATACGCAGTATTTT	CASSGRQGAGDTQYF
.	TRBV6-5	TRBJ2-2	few	TGTGCCAGCAGTACCAATGTGGGAGGTTCGAACACCGGGGAGCTGTTTTTT	CASSTNVGGSNTGELFF
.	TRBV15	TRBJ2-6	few	TGTGCCACCAGCAGACCGGGACAATACTCTGGGGCCAACGTCCTGACTTTC	CATSRPGQYSGANVLTF
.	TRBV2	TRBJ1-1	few	TGTGCTGGGAGGGAGAACACTGAAGCTTTCTTT	CAGRENTEAFF
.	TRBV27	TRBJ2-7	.	TGTGCCAGCAGTCTGATAGGGGGCGAGCAGTACTTC	CASSLIGGEQYF
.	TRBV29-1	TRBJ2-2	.	TGCAGCGTCGAGAAGGGGGGATTGACCGGGGAGCTGTTTTTT	CSVEKGGLTGELFF
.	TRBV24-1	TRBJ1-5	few	TGTGCCACAGCTCGTCGGGGGGCTAATCAGCCCCAGCATTTT	CATARRGANQPQHF
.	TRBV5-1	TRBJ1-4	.	TGCGCCAGCAGCTCCGACGCAACTAATGAAAAACTGTTTTTT	CASSSDATNEKLFF
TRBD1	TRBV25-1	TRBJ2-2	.	TGTGCCAGCAGAAACCGGGACAGGGAAGGGGAACCCACCGGGGAGCTGTTTTTT	CASRNRDREGEPTGELFF
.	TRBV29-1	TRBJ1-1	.	TGCAGCGTTGCGGGGTGGGGGAACACTGAAGCTTTCTTT	CSVAGWGNTEAFF
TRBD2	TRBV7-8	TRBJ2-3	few	TGTGCCAGCAGCGGTCTAGCGGGAGGCCCACGCACAGATACGCAGTATTTT	CASSGLAGGPRTDTQYF
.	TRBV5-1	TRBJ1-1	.	TGCGCCAGCAGCTTGGTCGTCGGCAGGGTCACTGAAGCTTTCTTT	CASSLVVGRVTEAFF
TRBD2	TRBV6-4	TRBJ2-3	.	TGTGCCAGCAGTAGAGCGGGAGAGACAGATACGCAGTATTTT	CASSRAGETDTQYF
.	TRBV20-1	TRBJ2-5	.	TGCAGTGCCAACGGATGGACCGGTTCGGCCCAGTACTTC	CSANGWTGSAQYF
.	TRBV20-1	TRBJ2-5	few	TGCAGTGCTAGAGATAGGGCGGGGAACAGTGTCGAGACCCAGTACTTC	CSARDRAGNSVETQYF
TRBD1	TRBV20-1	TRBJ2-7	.	TGCAGTGCTGCGCCGGGACAGACGTACGAGCAGTACTTC	CSAAPGQTYEQYF
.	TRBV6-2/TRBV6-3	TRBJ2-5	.	TGTGCCAGCAGTTACGACCACAGGGGAGGTCAAGAGACCCAGTACTTC	CASSYDHRGGQETQYF